What follows is one T cell receptor beta chain and its context. Its antigen remains unknown. The data belong to a study of T cell responses to AZD1222 COVID-19 vaccine. In germline, CDR1 is WSHSY, CDR2 SAAADI. This CDR3 has 13 amino acids. With 8 bases removed from V and 3 bases from J, the gap between germline ends came to 14 bases. The study's findings and limits: Among spike-specific TCRs, nearly half reportedly target unmutated variant regions. Repertoire collection took place solely once the T cell response had peaked.

Produced via immunoSEQ multiplex PCR; TCRdb's table is partial and in-frame only. The data show about 160,000 clones, roughly 90% seen once. The chain recombines TRBV10-2 with TRBJ2-7; D is ambiguous. Specimen: peripheral blood, collected 28 days after the second AZD1222 dose. The sequence came from an adult who received the AZD1222 COVID-19 vaccine. In DNA, the CDR3 is TGCGCCAGCCGACCCACGGTGATCTACGAGCAGTACTTC. This gives the protein CASRPTVIYEQYF.